These T cell receptor beta chains were read from a single sample in a study of monozygotic twins with inflammatory bowel disease. TCRdb derives one entry per CDR3 protein from the 5' RACE reads, leaving out DNA. Its clone listing holds 200,000 to 250,000 distinct CDR3 sequences. The sample was blood. These receptors came from a human donor with ulcerative colitis or Crohn's disease, or a healthy co-twin of an affected twin (not recorded which). Both conserved end residues are part of each CDR3. Fields, in order: V gene, J gene, CDR3 protein.

v_gene: TRBV4-2; j_gene: TRBJ2-1; CDR3aa: CASSQDQGNEQFF
v_gene: TRBV15; j_gene: TRBJ1-4; CDR3aa: CATSRGLVGEKLFF
v_gene: TRBV29-1; j_gene: TRBJ2-5; CDR3aa: CSVVRDRVKETQYF
v_gene: TRBV29-1; j_gene: TRBJ1-2; CDR3aa: CSVEALIIGYTF
v_gene: TRBV3-1; j_gene: TRBJ1-4; CDR3aa: CASSQGGGGGTNEKLFF
v_gene: TRBV5-1; j_gene: TRBJ1-4; CDR3aa: CASSFQGAEEKLFF
v_gene: TRBV5-1; j_gene: TRBJ2-6; CDR3aa: CASSLVGQGRISGANVLTF
v_gene: TRBV5-1; j_gene: TRBJ2-7; CDR3aa: CASSTGTAISYEQYF
v_gene: TRBV11-2; j_gene: TRBJ2-7; CDR3aa: CASSPVEGGVEQYF
v_gene: TRBV5-1; j_gene: TRBJ2-2; CDR3aa: CASRPWGQNTGELFF
v_gene: TRBV25-1; j_gene: TRBJ2-7; CDR3aa: CASSELGDSYEQYF
v_gene: TRBV7-6; j_gene: TRBJ2-3; CDR3aa: CASSYSGRTDTQYF
v_gene: TRBV5-6; j_gene: TRBJ1-1; CDR3aa: CASSLDRVNTEAFF
v_gene: TRBV7-9; j_gene: TRBJ1-2; CDR3aa: CASSPEVGGSYGYTF
v_gene: TRBV5-1; j_gene: TRBJ1-2; CDR3aa: CASSLSGTLYGYTF
v_gene: TRBV21-1; j_gene: TRBJ1-2; CDR3aa: CASSKEEASTYTF
v_gene: TRBV7-2; j_gene: TRBJ2-7; CDR3aa: CASSLGLAGGLYEQYF
v_gene: TRBV7-2; j_gene: TRBJ2-1; CDR3aa: CASSLWGGDNNEQFF
v_gene: TRBV9; j_gene: TRBJ1-1; CDR3aa: CASSVGRDTEAFF
v_gene: TRBV20-1; j_gene: TRBJ1-5; CDR3aa: CSARVAGAVSNQPQHF
v_gene: TRBV6-5; j_gene: TRBJ1-1; CDR3aa: CASSLGQLAAEAFF
v_gene: TRBV5-1; j_gene: TRBJ1-2; CDR3aa: CASSQTGVYGYTF
v_gene: TRBV12-3/TRBV12-4; j_gene: TRBJ1-2; CDR3aa: CASTRSGYGGYTF
v_gene: TRBV10-3; j_gene: TRBJ1-2; CDR3aa: CAISESRGGAYGYTF
v_gene: TRBV5-1; j_gene: TRBJ2-1; CDR3aa: CASSYRVGATWDEQFF
v_gene: TRBV9; j_gene: TRBJ2-2; CDR3aa: CASSAGVTSGGATGELFF
v_gene: TRBV11-2; j_gene: TRBJ2-3; CDR3aa: CASRGQGLFWADTQYF
v_gene: TRBV9; j_gene: TRBJ2-3; CDR3aa: CASSVGSSTDTQYF
v_gene: TRBV10-3; j_gene: TRBJ1-1; CDR3aa: CAIGQGAPTEAFF
v_gene: TRBV28; j_gene: TRBJ1-4; CDR3aa: CASSWRGQSLEKLFF
v_gene: TRBV12-3/TRBV12-4; j_gene: TRBJ1-1; CDR3aa: CASSRSGQGTEAFF
v_gene: TRBV7-9; j_gene: TRBJ1-5; CDR3aa: CASSLVWTGEDDQPQHF
v_gene: TRBV2; j_gene: TRBJ2-5; CDR3aa: CAKHVGKTQYF
v_gene: TRBV6-2/TRBV6-3; j_gene: TRBJ1-5; CDR3aa: CASRGESYNQPQHF
v_gene: TRBV12-3/TRBV12-4; j_gene: TRBJ1-5; CDR3aa: CASSHTSGVWSQHF
v_gene: TRBV7-9; j_gene: TRBJ1-1; CDR3aa: CASSNRALGEAFF
v_gene: TRBV20-1; j_gene: TRBJ2-2; CDR3aa: CSARAPRTDTGELFF
v_gene: TRBV4-1; j_gene: TRBJ2-2; CDR3aa: CASSRTGVGGGELFF
v_gene: TRBV7-8; j_gene: TRBJ2-2; CDR3aa: CASSPTRGGAYTGELFF
v_gene: TRBV28; j_gene: TRBJ1-1; CDR3aa: CASSPRDNTEAFF
v_gene: TRBV6-5; j_gene: TRBJ2-7; CDR3aa: CASSSGELGTYEQYF
v_gene: TRBV5-4; j_gene: TRBJ1-1; CDR3aa: CASSLGLLNTEAFF
v_gene: TRBV29-1; j_gene: TRBJ1-1; CDR3aa: CSALDRGKNTEAFF
v_gene: TRBV5-1; j_gene: TRBJ1-5; CDR3aa: CASSLGGKNQPQHF
v_gene: TRBV20-1; j_gene: TRBJ2-5; CDR3aa: CSARDLRKETQYF
v_gene: TRBV12-3/TRBV12-4; j_gene: TRBJ2-2; CDR3aa: CASSPIAIATGELFF
v_gene: TRBV5-5; j_gene: TRBJ1-1; CDR3aa: CASSLFFGGPVRDTEAFF
v_gene: TRBV6-5; j_gene: TRBJ1-1; CDR3aa: CASSYSGARDEAFF
v_gene: TRBV7-9; j_gene: TRBJ2-7; CDR3aa: CASSFVGTLSYEQYF
v_gene: TRBV20-1; j_gene: TRBJ2-3; CDR3aa: CSLRGTEGIRTQYF